The source of this T cell receptor (beta chain) is a study of shared clonotypes between healthy human individuals. CD45RO-negative CD8 cells positively selected for CCR7 made up the naive population, which excluded terminally differentiated effector memory CD45RA+ cells. Clones were sequenced by immunoSEQ multiplex PCR, and TCRdb holds only the in-frame ones, with some missing. The sample holds hundreds of thousands of clones, 92% seen once. As regards this clone: Other DNA sequences in this sample translate to the same CDR3.

V was shortened by 0 bases and J by 2 bases, with 2 bases between the two germline ends. The germline V gene encodes CDR1 MNHEY and CDR2 SVGAGI. The CDR3 loop spans 13 amino acids. The sequence was collected from a man aged 30 to 45 in good health. V usage is TRBV6-5 and J usage is TRBJ2-1, with D uncertain. The sequencing sample was made of naive CD8+ T cells sorted from blood. CDR3 loop: CASSYSAYNEQFF. CDR3 nucleotides: TGTGCCAGCAGTTACTCGGCCTACAATGAGCAGTTCTTC.